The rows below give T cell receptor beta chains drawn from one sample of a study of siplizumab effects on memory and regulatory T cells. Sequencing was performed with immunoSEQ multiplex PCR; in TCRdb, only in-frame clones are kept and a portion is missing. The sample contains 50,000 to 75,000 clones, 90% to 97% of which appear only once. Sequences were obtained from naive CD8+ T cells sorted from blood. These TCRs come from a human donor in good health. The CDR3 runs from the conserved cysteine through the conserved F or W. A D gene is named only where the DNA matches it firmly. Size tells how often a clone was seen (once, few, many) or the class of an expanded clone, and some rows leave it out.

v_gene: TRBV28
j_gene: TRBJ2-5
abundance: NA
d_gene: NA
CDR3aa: CASSGTYQETQYF
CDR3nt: TGTGCCAGCAGTGGGACGTATCAAGAGACCCAGTACTTC

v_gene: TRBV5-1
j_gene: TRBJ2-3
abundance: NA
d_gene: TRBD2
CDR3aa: CASSRGSGSSDTQYF
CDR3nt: TGCGCCAGCAGCCGCGGTAGCGGGTCCTCAGATACGCAGTATTTT

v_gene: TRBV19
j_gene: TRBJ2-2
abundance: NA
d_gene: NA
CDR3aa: CASNMQRGRGTGELFF
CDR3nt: TGTGCCAGTAACATGCAGAGGGGAAGGGGCACCGGGGAGCTGTTTTTT

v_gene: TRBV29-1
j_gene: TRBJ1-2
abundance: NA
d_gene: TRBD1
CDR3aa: CSVDRGDGYTF
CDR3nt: TGCAGCGTGGACAGGGGGGATGGCTACACCTTC

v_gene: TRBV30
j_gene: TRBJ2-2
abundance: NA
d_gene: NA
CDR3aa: CAWRGQSTGELFF
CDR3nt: TGTGCCTGGAGAGGCCAAAGCACCGGGGAGCTGTTTTTT

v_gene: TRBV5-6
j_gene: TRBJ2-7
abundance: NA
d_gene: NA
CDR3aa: CASSPDPGSGEQYF
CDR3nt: TGTGCCAGCAGCCCGGACCCCGGCTCGGGGGAGCAGTACTTC

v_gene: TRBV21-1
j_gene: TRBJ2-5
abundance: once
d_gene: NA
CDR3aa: CARTETHQETQYF
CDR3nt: TGTGCCAGGACAGAGACCCACCAAGAGACCCAGTACTTC

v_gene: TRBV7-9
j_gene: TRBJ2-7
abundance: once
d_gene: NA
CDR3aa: CASSPPSAYEQYF
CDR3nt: TGTGCCAGCAGCCCTCCCAGTGCTTACGAGCAGTACTTC

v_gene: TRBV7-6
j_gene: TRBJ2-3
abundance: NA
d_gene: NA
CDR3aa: CASSLAAGGTDTQYF
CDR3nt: TGTGCCAGCAGCTTAGCTGCCGGGGGTACAGATACGCAGTATTTT

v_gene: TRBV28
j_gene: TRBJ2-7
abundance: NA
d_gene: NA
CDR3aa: CATAPETEQYF
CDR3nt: TGTGCCACCGCGCCAGAAACCGAGCAGTACTTC

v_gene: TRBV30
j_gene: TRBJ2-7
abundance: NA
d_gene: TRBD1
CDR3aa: CAFFLGTGPYF
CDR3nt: TGTGCCTTCTTCCTCGGGACAGGTCCTTACTTC

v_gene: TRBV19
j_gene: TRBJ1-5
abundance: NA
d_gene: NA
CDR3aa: CASSITGNQPQHF
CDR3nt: TGTGCCAGTAGTATTACAGGGAATCAGCCCCAGCATTTT

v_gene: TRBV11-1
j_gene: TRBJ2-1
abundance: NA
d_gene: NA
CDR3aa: CASSQIGGTGEQFF
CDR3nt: TGTGCCAGCAGCCAGATAGGGGGGACGGGTGAGCAGTTCTTC

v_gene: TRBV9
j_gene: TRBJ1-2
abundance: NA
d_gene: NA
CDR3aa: CASSVASSYGYTF
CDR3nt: TGTGCCAGCAGCGTAGCATCCTCCTATGGCTACACCTTC

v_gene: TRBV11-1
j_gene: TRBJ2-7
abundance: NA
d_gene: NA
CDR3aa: CASSLDPQGSYEQYF
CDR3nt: TGTGCCAGCAGCTTAGACCCGCAGGGCTCCTACGAGCAGTACTTC

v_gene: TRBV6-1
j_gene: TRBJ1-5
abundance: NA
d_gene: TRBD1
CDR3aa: CASSEATGGGQPQHF
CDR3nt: TGTGCCAGCAGCGAAGCAACAGGGGGGGGCCAGCCCCAGCATTTT

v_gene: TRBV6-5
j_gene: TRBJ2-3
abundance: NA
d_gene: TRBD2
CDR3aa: CASSLTSAEVQYF
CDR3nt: TGTGCCAGCAGCCTGACTAGCGCCGAGGTGCAGTATTTT

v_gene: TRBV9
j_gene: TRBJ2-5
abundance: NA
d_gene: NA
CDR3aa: CASKGGGTETQYF
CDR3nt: TGTGCCAGCAAAGGTGGGGGCACCGAGACCCAGTACTTC

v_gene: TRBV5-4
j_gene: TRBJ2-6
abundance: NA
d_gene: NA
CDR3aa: CASSLQESGANVLTF
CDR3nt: TGTGCCAGCAGCTTACAGGAGTCTGGGGCCAACGTCCTGACTTTC

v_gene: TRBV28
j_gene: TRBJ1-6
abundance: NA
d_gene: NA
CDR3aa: CASSLGAGSPLHF
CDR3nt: TGTGCCAGCAGTTTGGGGGCGGGTTCACCCCTCCACTTT

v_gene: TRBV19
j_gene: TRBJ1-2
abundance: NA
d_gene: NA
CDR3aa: CATYLGWGYGYTF
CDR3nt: TGTGCCACCTACTTGGGGTGGGGCTATGGCTACACCTTC

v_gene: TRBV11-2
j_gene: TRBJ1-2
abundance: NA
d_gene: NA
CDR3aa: CASSLDVNYGYTF
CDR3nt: TGTGCCAGCAGCTTGGATGTTAACTATGGCTACACCTTC

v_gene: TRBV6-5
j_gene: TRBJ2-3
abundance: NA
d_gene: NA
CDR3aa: CASSSRVTDTQYF
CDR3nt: TGTGCCAGCAGCTCCAGGGTCACAGATACGCAGTATTTT

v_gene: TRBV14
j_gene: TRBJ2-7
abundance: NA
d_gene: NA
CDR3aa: CASSQSGTEQYF
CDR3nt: TGTGCCAGCAGCCAATCGGGTACCGAGCAGTACTTC

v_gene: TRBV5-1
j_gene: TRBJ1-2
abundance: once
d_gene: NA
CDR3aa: CASSLVGGYTF
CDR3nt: TGCGCCAGCAGCTTAGTGGGTGGCTACACCTTC

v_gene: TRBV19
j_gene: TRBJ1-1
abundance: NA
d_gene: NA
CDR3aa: CATAEGNTEAFF
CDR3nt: TGTGCCACTGCGGAGGGGAACACTGAAGCTTTCTTT

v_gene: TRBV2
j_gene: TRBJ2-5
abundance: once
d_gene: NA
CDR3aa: CASSDGDFQETQYF
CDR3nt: TGTGCCAGCAGTGATGGGGACTTCCAAGAGACCCAGTACTTC

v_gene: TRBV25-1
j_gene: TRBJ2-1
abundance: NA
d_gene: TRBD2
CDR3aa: CASSESLISGGAYNEQFF
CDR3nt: TGTGCCAGCAGTGAATCCCTTATTAGCGGGGGGGCCTACAATGAGCAGTTCTTC

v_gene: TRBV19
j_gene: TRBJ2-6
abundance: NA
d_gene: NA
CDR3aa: CASSMSEVSGANVLTF
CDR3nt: TGTGCCAGTAGCATGTCCGAAGTCTCTGGGGCCAACGTCCTGACTTTC

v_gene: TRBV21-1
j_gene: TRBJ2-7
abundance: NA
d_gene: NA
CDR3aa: CASSIGVQLEQYF
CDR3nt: TGTGCCAGCAGCATAGGGGTCCAGTTAGAGCAGTACTTC

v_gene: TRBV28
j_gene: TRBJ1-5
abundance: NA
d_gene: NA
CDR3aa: CASSFQGVGNQPQHF
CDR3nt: TGTGCCAGCAGTTTTCAAGGTGTCGGCAATCAGCCCCAGCATTTT

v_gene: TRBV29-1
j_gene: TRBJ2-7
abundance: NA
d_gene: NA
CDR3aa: CSVLTRAPDYEQYF
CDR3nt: TGCAGCGTTCTCACTAGGGCCCCTGACTACGAGCAGTACTTC